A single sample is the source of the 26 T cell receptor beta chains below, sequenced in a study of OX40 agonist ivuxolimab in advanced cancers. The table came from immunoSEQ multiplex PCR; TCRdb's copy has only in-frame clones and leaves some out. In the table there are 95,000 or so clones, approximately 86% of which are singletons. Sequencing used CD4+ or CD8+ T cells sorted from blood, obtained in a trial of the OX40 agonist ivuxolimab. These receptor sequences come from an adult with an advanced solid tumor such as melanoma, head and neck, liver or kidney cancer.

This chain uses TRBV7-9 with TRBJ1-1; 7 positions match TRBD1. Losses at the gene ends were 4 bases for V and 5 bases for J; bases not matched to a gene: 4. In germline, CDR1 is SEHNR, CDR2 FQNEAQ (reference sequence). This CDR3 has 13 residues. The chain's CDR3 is CASSSRQGTEAFF. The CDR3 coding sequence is TGTGCCAGCAGCTCGCGACAGGGAACTGAAGCTTTCTTT.

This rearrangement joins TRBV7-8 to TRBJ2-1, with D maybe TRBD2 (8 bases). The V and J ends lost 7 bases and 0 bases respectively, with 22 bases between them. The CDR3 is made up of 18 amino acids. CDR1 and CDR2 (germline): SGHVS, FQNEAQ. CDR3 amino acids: CASTRTGASGSSYNEQFF. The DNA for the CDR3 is TGTGCCAGCACAAGAACAGGGGCCAGCGGGAGCTCCTACAATGAGCAGTTCTTC.

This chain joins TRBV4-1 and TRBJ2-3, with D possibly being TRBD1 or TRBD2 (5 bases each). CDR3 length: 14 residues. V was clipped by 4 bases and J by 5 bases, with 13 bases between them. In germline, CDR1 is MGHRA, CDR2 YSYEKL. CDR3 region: CASSLPGAGDTQYF. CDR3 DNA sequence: TGCGCCAGCAGCCTCCCCGGGGCCGGAGATACGCAGTATTTT.

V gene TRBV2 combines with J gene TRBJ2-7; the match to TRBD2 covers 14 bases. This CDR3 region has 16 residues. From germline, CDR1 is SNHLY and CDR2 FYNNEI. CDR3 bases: TGTGCTATACTGGGAGAGGGACTAGCGGGAGCGCTCGAGCAGTACTTC. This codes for CAILGEGLAGALEQYF.

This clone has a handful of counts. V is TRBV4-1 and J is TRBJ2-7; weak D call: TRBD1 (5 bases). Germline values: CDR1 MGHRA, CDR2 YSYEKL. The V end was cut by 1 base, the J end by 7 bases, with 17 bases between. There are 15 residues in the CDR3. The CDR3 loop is CASSQVSNTGGEQYF. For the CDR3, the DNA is TGCGCCAGCAGCCAAGTTTCAAACACAGGTGGGGAGCAGTACTTC.

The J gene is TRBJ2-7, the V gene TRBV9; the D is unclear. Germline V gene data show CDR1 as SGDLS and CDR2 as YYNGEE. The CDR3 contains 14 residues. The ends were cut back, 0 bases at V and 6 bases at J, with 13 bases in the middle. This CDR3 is CASSVVSTAGEQYF. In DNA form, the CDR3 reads TGTGCCAGCAGCGTAGTATCCACCGCCGGCGAGCAGTACTTC.

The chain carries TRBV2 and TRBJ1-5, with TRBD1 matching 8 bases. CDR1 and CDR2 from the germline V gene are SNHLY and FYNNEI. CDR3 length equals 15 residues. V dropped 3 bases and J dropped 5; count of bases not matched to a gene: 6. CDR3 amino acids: CASSEVGQEYQPQHF. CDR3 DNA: TGTGCCAGCAGTGAGGTGGGACAGGAGTATCAGCCCCAGCATTTT.

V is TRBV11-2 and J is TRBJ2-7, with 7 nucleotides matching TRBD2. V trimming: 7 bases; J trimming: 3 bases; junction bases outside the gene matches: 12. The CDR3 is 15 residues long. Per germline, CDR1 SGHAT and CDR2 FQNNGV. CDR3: CASTLWVGTIYEQYF. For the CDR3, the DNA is TGTGCCAGCACTTTATGGGTGGGGACTATCTACGAGCAGTACTTC.

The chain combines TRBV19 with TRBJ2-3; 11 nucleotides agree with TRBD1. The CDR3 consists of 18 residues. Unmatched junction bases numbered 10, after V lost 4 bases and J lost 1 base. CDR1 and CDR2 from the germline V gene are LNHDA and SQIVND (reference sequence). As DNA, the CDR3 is TGTGCCAGTAGTACCGGACAGGGGGCCTTGGTCGGCACAGATACGCAGTATTTT. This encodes CASSTGQGALVGTDTQYF.

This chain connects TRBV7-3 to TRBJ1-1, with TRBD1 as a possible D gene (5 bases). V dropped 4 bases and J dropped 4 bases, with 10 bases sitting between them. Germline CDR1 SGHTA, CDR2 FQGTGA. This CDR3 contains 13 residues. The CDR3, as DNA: TGTGCCAGCAGCTCCGGACAAACCACTGAAGCTTTCTTT. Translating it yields CASSSGQTTEAFF.

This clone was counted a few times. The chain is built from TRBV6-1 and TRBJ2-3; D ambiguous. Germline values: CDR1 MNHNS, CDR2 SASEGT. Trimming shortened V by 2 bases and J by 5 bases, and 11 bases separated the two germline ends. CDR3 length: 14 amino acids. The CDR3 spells CASSEWQALDTQYF. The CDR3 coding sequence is TGTGCCAGCAGTGAATGGCAGGCTTTAGATACGCAGTATTTT.

The CDR3 loop is CATSRRSTPGQGVMNTQYF. CDR3 nucleotides: TGTGCCACCAGCAGGAGAAGTACCCCGGGACAGGGTGTTATGAATACGCAGTATTTT. This chain connects TRBV15 to TRBJ2-3; 9 bases are shared with TRBD1. V lost 3 bases, J lost 7 bases, and 20 bases stayed unmatched. Germline-derived CDR1 and CDR2 are LNHNV and YYDKDF (reference sequence). CDR3 size: 19 residues.

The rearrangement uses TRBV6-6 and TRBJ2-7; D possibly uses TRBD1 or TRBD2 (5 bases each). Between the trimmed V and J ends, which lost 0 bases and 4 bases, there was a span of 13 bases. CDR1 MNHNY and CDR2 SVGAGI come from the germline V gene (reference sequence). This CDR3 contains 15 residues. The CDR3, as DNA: TGTGCCAGCAGTTACTCTAGAGGGGATGGGTACGAGCAGTACTTC. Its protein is CASSYSRGDGYEQYF.

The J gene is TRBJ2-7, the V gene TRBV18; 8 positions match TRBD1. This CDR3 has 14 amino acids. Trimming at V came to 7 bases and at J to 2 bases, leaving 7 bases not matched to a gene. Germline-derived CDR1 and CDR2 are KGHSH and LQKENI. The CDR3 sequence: CASLNRDRPYEQYF. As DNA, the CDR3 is TGTGCCAGCTTAAACCGGGACAGGCCCTACGAGCAGTACTTC.

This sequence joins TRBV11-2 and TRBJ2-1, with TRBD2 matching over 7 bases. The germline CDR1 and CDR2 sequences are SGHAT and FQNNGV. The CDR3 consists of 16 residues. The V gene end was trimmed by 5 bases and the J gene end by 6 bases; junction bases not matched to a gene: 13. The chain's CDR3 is CASSHRLAVLLNEQFF. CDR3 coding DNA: TGTGCCAGCAGCCACAGACTAGCCGTACTCCTCAATGAGCAGTTCTTC.

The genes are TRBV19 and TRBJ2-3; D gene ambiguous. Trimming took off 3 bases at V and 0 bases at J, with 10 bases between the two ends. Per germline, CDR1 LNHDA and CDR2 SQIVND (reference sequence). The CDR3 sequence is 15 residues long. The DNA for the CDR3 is TGTGCCAGTAGTATTTCCCTCGACAGCACAGATACGCAGTATTTT. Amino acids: CASSISLDSTDTQYF.

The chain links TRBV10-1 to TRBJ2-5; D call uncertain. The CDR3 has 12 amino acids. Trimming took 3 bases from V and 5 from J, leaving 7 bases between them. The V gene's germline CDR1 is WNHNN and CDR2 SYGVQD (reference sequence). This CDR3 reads CASSENDETQYF. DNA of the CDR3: TGCGCCAGCAGTGAAAATGATGAGACCCAGTACTTC.

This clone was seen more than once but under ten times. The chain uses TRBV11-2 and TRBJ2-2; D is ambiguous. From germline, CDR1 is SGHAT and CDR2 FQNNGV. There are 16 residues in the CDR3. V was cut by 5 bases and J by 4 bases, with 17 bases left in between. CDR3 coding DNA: TGTGCCAGCAGCCCCCCCCCAGGCGCGGTCACCGGGGAGCTGTTTTTT. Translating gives CASSPPPGAVTGELFF.

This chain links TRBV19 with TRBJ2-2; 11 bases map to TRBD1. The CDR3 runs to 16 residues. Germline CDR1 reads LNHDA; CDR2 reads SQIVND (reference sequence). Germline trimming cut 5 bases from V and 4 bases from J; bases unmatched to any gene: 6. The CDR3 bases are TGTGCCAGTAGTCCGGGACAGGGGGTTATCACCGGGGAGCTGTTTTTT. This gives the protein CASSPGQGVITGELFF.

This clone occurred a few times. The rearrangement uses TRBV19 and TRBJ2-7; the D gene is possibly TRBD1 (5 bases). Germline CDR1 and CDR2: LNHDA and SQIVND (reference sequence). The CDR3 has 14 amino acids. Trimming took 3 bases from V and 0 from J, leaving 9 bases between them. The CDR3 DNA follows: TGTGCCAGTAGTATTTCAGGGCCCTCCTACGAGCAGTACTTC. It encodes CASSISGPSYEQYF.

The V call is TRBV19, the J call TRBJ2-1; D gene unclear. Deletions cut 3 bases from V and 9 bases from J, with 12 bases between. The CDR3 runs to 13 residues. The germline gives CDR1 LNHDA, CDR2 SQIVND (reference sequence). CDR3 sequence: CASSIELRSEQFF. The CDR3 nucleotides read TGTGCCAGTAGTATTGAACTACGCAGTGAGCAGTTCTTC.

The CDR3, as DNA: TGTGCCACCAGCAGAGATACGGTTTCCCGTTTTACTTACGAGCAGTACTTC. It specifies CATSRDTVSRFTYEQYF. The gene calls are TRBV15 and TRBJ2-7; D is undetermined. CDR1 is LNHNV and CDR2 is YYDKDF in the germline V gene (reference sequence). The V end lost 0 bases, the J end lost 4 bases, and 19 bases lay between the germline ends. The CDR3 extends over 17 amino acids.

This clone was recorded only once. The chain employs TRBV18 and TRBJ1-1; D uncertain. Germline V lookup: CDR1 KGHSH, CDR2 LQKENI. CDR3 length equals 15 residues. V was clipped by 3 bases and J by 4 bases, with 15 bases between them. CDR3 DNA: TGTGCCAGCTCACCTCAGGATACTGATGGCACTGAAGCTTTCTTT. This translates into CASSPQDTDGTEAFF. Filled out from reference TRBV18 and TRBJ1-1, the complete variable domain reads NAGVMQNPRHLVRRRGQEARLRCSPMKGHSHVYWYRQLPEEGLKFMVYLQKENIIDESGMPKERFSAEFPKEGPSILRIQQVVRGDSAAYFCASSPQDTDGTEAFFGQGTRLTVV.

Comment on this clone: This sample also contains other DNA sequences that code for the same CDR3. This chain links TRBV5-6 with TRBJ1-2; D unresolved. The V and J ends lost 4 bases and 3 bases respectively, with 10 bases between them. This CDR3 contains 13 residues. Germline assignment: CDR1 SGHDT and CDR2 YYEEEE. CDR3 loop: CASSPDIYYGYTF. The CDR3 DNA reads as TGTGCCAGCAGCCCCGACATATACTATGGCTACACCTTC.

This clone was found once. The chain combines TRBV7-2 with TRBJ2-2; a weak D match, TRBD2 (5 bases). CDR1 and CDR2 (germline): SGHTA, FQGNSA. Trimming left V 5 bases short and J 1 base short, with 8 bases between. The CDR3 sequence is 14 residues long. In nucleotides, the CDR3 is TGTGCCAGCAGCCGGACTGGGAACACCGGGGAGCTGTTTTTT. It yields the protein CASSRTGNTGELFF. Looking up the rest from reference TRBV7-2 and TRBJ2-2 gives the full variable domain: GAGVSQSPSNKVTEKGKDVELRCDPISGHTALYWYRQSLGQGLEFLIYFQGNSAPDKSGLPSDRFSAERTGGSVSTLTIQRTQQEDSAVYLCASSRTGNTGELFFGEGSRLTVL.

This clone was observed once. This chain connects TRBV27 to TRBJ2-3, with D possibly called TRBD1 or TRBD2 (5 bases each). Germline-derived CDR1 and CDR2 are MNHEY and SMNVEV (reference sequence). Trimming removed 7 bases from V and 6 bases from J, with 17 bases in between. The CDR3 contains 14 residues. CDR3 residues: CASMRGVRFDTQYF. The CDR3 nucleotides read TGTGCCAGCATGAGGGGTGTACGTTTCGATACGCAGTATTTT.